This T cell receptor (beta chain) came from a study of OX40 agonist ivuxolimab in advanced cancers. Looking at the study overall: Earlier treatment with anti-PD-1, anti-PD-L1 or anti-CTLA-4 was permitted, and over 35% had received some. Partial responses, seen in three patients, involved one hepatocellular carcinoma and two cutaneous melanomas.

Using immunoSEQ multiplex PCR, the repertoire was profiled, and TCRdb retains in-frame clones only, with some absent. This table holds 34,000 or so clones, approximately 81% found once. Notes on the study in general: Dosing at 0.1 to 3.0 mg/kg was accompanied by clonal expansion of CD4+ and CD8+ blood T cells by week 6.

There are 15 residues in the CDR3. Per germline, CDR1 SNHLY and CDR2 FYNNEI. The V and J ends lost 6 bases and 7 bases, in that order; junction bases with no gene match: 12. This clone has just one count. The antigen remains undetermined. The sequencing used CD4+ or CD8+ T cells sorted from blood, collected in a trial of the OX40 agonist ivuxolimab. The chain links TRBV2 to TRBJ1-5; 7 bases fit TRBD1. This TCR was sampled from an adult with an advanced solid tumor such as melanoma, head and neck, liver or kidney cancer. This CDR3 reads CASRERQGIGQPQHF. CDR3 coding DNA: TGTGCCAGCAGGGAAAGACAGGGAATCGGGCAGCCCCAGCATTTT. The variable domain in full, completed from reference TRBV2 and TRBJ1-5, reads EPEVTQTPSHQVTQMGQEVILRCVPISNHLYFYWYRQILGQKVEFLVSFYNNEISEKSEIFDDQFSVERPDGSNFTLKIRSTKLEDSAMYFCASRERQGIGQPQHFGDGTRLSIL.